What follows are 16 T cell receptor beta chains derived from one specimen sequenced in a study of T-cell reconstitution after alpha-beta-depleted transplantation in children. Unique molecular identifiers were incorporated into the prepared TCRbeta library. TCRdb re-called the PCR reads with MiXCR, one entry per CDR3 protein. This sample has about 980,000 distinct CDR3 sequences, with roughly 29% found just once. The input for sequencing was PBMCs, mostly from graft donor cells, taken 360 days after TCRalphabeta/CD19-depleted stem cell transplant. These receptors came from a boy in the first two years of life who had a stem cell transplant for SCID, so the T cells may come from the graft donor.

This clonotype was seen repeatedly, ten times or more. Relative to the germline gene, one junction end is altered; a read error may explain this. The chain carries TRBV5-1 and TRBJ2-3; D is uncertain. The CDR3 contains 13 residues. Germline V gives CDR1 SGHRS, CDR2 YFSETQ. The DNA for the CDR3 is TGTGCCAGCAGTTTTTCCGGCACAGATACGCAGTATTTT. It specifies CASSFSGTDTQYF.

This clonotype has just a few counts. The CDR3 coding sequence is TGCGCCAGCAGCCCCCGACGAGCGGACAATGAGCAGTTCTTC. Its protein is CASSPRRADNEQFF. The chain recombines TRBV5-1 with TRBJ2-1, with D perhaps TRBD2 (5 bases). V lost 4 bases to trimming and J lost 5 bases, with 13 bases between them. Germline CDR1 and CDR2: SGHRS and YFSETQ. The length of the CDR3 is 14 residues.

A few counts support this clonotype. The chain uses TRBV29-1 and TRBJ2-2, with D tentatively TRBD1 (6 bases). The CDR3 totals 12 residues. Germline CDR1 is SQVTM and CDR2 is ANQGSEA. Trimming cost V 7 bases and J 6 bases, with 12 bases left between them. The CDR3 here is CSGQAPSGELFF. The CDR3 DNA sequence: TGCAGCGGACAGGCGCCGTCCGGGGAGCTGTTTTTT.

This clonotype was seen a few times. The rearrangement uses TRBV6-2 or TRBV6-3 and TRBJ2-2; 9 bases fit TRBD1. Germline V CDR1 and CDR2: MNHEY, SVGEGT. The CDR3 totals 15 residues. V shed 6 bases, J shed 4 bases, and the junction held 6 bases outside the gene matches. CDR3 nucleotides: TGTGCCAGCAGAATACAGGGGGCTTCCACCGGGGAGCTGTTTTTT. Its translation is CASRIQGASTGELFF.

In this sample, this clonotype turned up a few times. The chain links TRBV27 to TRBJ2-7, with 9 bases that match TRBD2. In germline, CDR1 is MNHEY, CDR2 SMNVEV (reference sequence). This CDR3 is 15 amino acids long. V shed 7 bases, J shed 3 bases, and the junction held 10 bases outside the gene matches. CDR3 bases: TGTGCCAGCAACCTAGCGGGGCGGCCCTTCTACGAGCAGTACTTC. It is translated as CASNLAGRPFYEQYF.

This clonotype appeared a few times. The DNA for the CDR3 is TGTGCCAGCAGTTTATCGGACAGGGGGCAGGAGACCCAGTACTTC. Amino acids: CASSLSDRGQETQYF. V gene TRBV27 combines with J gene TRBJ2-5, with TRBD1 matching 11 bases. V trimming: 0 bases; J trimming: 5 bases; junction bases outside the gene matches: 2. The CDR3 runs to 15 residues. The V gene's germline CDR1 is MNHEY and CDR2 SMNVEV (reference sequence).

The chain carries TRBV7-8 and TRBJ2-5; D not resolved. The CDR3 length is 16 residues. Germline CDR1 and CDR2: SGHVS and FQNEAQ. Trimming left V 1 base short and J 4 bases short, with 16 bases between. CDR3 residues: CASSLGGHQRLETQYF. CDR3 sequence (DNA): TGTGCCAGCAGCTTAGGTGGGCACCAGAGGCTAGAGACCCAGTACTTC. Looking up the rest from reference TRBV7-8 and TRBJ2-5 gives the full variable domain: GAGVSQSPRYKVAKRGQDVALRCDPISGHVSLFWYQQALGQGPEFLTYFQNEAQLDKSGLPSDRFFAERPEGSVSTLKIQRTQQEDSAVYLCASSLGGHQRLETQYFGPGTRLLVL.

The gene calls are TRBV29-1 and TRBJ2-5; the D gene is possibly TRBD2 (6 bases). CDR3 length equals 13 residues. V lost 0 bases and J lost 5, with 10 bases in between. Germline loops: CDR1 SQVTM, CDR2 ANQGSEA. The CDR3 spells CSVEDGGRETQYF. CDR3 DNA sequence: TGCAGCGTTGAAGACGGGGGTCGGGAGACCCAGTACTTC.

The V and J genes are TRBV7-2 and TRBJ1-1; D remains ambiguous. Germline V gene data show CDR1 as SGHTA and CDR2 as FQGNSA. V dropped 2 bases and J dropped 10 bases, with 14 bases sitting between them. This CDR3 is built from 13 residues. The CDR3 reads CASSLLAGLGAFF. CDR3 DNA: TGTGCCAGCAGCTTACTCGCTGGGTTGGGAGCTTTCTTT. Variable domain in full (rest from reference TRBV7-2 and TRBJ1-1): GAGVSQSPSNKVTEKGKDVELRCDPISGHTALYWYRQSLGQGLEFLIYFQGNSAPDKSGLPSDRFSAERTGGSVSTLTIQRTQQEDSAVYLCASSLLAGLGAFFGQGTRLTVV.

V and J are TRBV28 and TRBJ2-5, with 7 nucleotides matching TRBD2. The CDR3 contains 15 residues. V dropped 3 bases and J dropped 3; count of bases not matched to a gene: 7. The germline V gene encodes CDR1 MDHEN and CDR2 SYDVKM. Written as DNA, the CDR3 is TGTGCCAGCAGTTTTGCTAGCGGAGTTAAAGAGACCCAGTACTTC. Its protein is CASSFASGVKETQYF. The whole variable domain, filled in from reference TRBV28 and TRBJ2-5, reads DVKVTQSSRYLVKRTGEKVFLECVQDMDHENMFWYRQDPGLGLRLIYFSYDVKMKEKGDIPEGYSVSREKKERFSLILESASTNQTSMYLCASSFASGVKETQYFGPGTRLLVL.

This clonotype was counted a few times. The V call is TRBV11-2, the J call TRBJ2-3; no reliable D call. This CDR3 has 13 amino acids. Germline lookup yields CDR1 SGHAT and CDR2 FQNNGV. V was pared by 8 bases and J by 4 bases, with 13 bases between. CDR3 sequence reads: CASERIRADTQYF. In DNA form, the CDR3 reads TGTGCCAGCGAAAGGATTAGGGCAGATACGCAGTATTTT.

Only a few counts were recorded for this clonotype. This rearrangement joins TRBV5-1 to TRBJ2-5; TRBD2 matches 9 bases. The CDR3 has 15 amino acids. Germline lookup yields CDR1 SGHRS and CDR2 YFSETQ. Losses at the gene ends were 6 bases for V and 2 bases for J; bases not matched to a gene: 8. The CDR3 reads CASIPLSGGQETQYF. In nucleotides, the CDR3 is TGCGCCAGCATCCCCCTGAGCGGGGGGCAAGAGACCCAGTACTTC.

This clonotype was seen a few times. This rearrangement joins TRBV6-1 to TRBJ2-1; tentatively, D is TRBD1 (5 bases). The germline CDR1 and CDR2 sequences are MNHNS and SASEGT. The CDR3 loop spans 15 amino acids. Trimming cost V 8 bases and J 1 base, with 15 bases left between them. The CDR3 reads CASRRQQTSYNEQFF. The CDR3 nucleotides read TGTGCCAGCCGGAGACAGCAGACGTCCTACAATGAGCAGTTCTTC.

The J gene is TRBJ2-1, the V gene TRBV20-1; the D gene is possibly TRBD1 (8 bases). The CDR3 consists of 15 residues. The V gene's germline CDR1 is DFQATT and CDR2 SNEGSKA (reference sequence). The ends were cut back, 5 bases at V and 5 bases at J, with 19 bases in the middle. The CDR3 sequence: CSARFNRGGNNEQFF. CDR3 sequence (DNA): TGCAGTGCTCGATTCAACAGGGGGGGAAACAATGAGCAGTTCTTC.

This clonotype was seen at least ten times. The CDR3 reads CASTPGQGLSYEQYF. The CDR3 DNA sequence: TGTGCCAGCACTCCCGGACAGGGCCTCTCCTACGAGCAGTACTTC. This sequence joins TRBV12-3 or TRBV12-4 and TRBJ2-7; the match to TRBD1 covers 8 bases. J lost 0 bases, V lost 7 bases, and 8 bases had no gene match. This CDR3 spans 15 amino acids.

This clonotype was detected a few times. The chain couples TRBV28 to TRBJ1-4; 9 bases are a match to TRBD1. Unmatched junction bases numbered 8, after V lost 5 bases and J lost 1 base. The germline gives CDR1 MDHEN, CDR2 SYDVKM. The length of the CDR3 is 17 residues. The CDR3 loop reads CASSTPGQGITNEKLFF. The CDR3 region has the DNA TGTGCCAGCAGTACCCCGGGACAGGGAATAACTAATGAAAAACTGTTTTTT.